A selection of T cell receptor beta chains follows, all from one sample in a study of T cell repertoires in cytomegalovirus infection. TCRdb independently ran MiXCR on the reads; one entry per CDR3 protein. The data contain around 280,000 distinct CDR3 sequences, roughly an eighth of them seen just once; the ten biggest clones take up roughly 8.9%. The sequenced sample was PBMCs. These receptor sequences come from a human donor in good health (CMV status not recorded). Some clones in this sample may be carry-over from other donors' samples. CDR3s include the opening cysteine and the closing phenylalanine or tryptophan. A D gene is named only where the DNA matches it firmly. Clone size, where shown, is once, few, many, or a class for clones that have expanded.

abundance	v_gene	d_gene	j_gene	CDR3aa	CDR3nt
few	TRBV27	NA	TRBJ1-2	CASSATPQGGYTF	TGTGCCAGCAGCGCGACACCCCAAGGCGGCTACACCTTC
NA	TRBV18	TRBD1	TRBJ1-2	CASSPGQGSNYGYTF	TGTGCCAGCTCACCCGGACAGGGATCCAACTATGGCTACACCTTC
many	TRBV7-8	NA	TRBJ2-3	CASSSDGVRTDTQYF	TGTGCCAGCAGCTCCGACGGGGTCCGCACAGATACGCAGTATTTT
NA	TRBV6-1	NA	TRBJ2-7	CASSEFSFSTYEQYF	TGTGCCAGCAGTGAATTCAGTTTTTCCACCTACGAGCAGTACTTC
many	TRBV7-6	NA	TRBJ1-2	CASSSTDGYTF	TGTGCCAGCAGCTCAACAGATGGCTACACCTTC
few	TRBV5-1	NA	TRBJ2-1	CASSKTSSNEQFF	TGCGCCAGCAGCAAGACTAGTTCTAATGAGCAGTTCTTC
few	TRBV19	TRBD2	TRBJ2-7	CASSMSGTGLDYEQYF	TGTGCCAGTAGTATGAGCGGGACCGGACTGGACTACGAGCAGTACTTC
many	TRBV6-1	TRBD2	TRBJ2-1	CASTSGGNNEQFF	TGTGCCAGCACCTCGGGGGGAAACAATGAGCAGTTCTTC
NA	TRBV11-2	NA	TRBJ1-1	CASSFRQGGNTEAFF	TGTGCCAGCAGCTTTCGGCAGGGCGGGAACACTGAAGCTTTCTTT
NA	TRBV2	NA	TRBJ1-1	CASTGAGDEAFF	TGTGCCAGCACCGGGGCGGGAGACGAAGCTTTCTTT
few	TRBV28	TRBD1	TRBJ2-5	CASSFWTGRETQYF	TGTGCCAGCAGTTTTTGGACAGGGAGGGAGACCCAGTACTTC
many	TRBV6-2/TRBV6-3	TRBD1	TRBJ1-1	CASSYRRGHTEAFF	TGTGCCAGCAGTTATAGGAGGGGGCACACTGAAGCTTTCTTT
few	TRBV20-1	TRBD1	TRBJ1-1	CSASTGDTEAFF	TGCAGTGCTAGCACAGGGGACACTGAAGCTTTCTTT
NA	TRBV11-1	TRBD1	TRBJ2-4	CASSLTGTVAKNIQYF	TGTGCCAGCAGCTTAACCGGGACAGTAGCCAAAAACATTCAGTACTTC
many	TRBV7-2	NA	TRBJ2-7	CASSLDGTNFYEQYF	TGTGCCAGCAGCTTAGATGGGACAAACTTCTACGAGCAGTACTTC
many	TRBV7-9	NA	TRBJ1-3	CASSGSSGNTIYF	TGTGCCAGCAGTGGGAGCTCTGGAAACACCATATATTTT
NA	TRBV2	NA	TRBJ2-2	CASSVDRTGAGELVF	TGTGCCAGCAGTGTTGACAGGACGGGCGCCGGGGAGCTGGTTTTT
many	TRBV7-2	NA	TRBJ2-3	CASSRRVTDTQYF	TGTGCCAGCAGCCGGAGGGTAACAGATACGCAGTATTTT
NA	TRBV28	NA	TRBJ2-5	CASCGTGKETQYF	TGTGCCAGCTGCGGGACGGGGAAAGAGACCCAGTACTTC
many	TRBV7-2	NA	TRBJ1-4	CASSLNRADGGEKLFF	TGTGCCAGCAGCTTAAACAGGGCGGACGGAGGTGAAAAACTGTTTTTT
many	TRBV7-9	NA	TRBJ2-1	CASNPPRSGWDEQFF	TGTGCCAGCAACCCCCCGCGGTCCGGGTGGGATGAGCAGTTCTTC
NA	TRBV11-3	NA	TRBJ2-7	CASSFRVWTEQYF	TGTGCCAGCAGCTTTAGGGTCTGGACCGAGCAGTACTTC
many	TRBV7-2	TRBD1	TRBJ1-2	CASSSGTGNGYTF	TGTGCCAGCAGCTCAGGGACAGGGAATGGCTACACCTTC
NA	TRBV2	TRBD1	TRBJ1-2	CASSPGQAWLNYGYTF	TGTGCCAGCAGTCCCGGACAGGCCTGGCTAAACTATGGCTACACCTTC